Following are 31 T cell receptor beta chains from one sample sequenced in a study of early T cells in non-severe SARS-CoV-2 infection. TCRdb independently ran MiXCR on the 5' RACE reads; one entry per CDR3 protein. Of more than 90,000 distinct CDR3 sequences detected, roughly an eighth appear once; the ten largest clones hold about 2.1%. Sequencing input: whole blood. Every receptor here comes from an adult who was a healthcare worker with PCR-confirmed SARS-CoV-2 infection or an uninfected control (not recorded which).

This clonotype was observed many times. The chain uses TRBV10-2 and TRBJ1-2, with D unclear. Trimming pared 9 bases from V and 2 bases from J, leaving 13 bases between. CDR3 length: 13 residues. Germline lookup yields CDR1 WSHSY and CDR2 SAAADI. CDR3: CASSPGINYGYTF. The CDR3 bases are TGCGCCAGTTCGCCCGGGATCAACTATGGCTACACCTTC.

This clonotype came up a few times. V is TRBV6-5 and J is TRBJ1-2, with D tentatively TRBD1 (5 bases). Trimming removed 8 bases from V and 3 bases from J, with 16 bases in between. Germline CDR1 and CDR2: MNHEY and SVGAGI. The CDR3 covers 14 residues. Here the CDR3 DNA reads TGTGCCAGCTCTCGGGGGTTATTCGACTATGGCTACACCTTC. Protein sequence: CASSRGLFDYGYTF.

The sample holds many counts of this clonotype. CDR3 nucleotides: TGTGCCAGCAGCACTCGACGGGGGGGAAACTACGAGCAGTACTTC. This encodes CASSTRRGGNYEQYF. The rearrangement uses TRBV11-2 and TRBJ2-7, with 8 bases lining up with TRBD2. The CDR3 has 15 amino acids. Germline CDR1 reads SGHAT; CDR2 reads FQNNGV. With 5 bases clipped from V and 3 bases from J, the junction kept 9 bases outside the gene matches.

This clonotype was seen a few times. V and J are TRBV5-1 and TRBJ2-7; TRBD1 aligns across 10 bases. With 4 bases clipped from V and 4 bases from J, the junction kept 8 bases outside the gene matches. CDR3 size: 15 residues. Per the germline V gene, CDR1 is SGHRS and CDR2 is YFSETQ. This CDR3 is CASSRTRDRGYEQYF. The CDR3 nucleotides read TGCGCCAGCAGCCGAACCCGGGACAGGGGATACGAGCAGTACTTC.

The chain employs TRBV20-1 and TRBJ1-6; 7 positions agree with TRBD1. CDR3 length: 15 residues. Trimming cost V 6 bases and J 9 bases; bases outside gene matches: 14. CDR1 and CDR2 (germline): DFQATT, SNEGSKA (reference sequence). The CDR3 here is CSATAGTAAGSPLHF. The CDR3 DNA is TGCAGTGCCACAGCCGGGACAGCTGCAGGTTCACCCCTCCACTTT.

The CDR3 DNA reads TGTGCCACCAGCAGTCTTCAGGGGGCGGGCACTGAAGCTTTCTTT. Protein sequence: CATSSLQGAGTEAFF. The chain employs TRBV15 and TRBJ1-1, with 8 positions matching TRBD1. The CDR3 extends over 15 amino acids. J gave up 4 bases and V 3 bases, and 7 bases lay outside the gene matches. Germline V gene sequence: CDR1 LNHNV, CDR2 YYDKDF (reference sequence).

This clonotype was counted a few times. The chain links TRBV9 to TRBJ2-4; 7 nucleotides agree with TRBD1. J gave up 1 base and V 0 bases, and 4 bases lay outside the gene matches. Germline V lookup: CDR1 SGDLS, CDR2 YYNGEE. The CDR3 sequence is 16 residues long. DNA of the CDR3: TGTGCCAGCAGCGTAGGCACAGGGGTGGCCAAAAACATTCAGTACTTC. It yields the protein CASSVGTGVAKNIQYF. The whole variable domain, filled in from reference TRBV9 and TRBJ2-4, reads DSGVTQTPKHLITATGQRVTLRCSPRSGDLSVYWYQQSLDQGLQFLIQYYNGEERAKGNILERFSAQQFPDLHSELNLSSLELGDSALYFCASSVGTGVAKNIQYFGAGTRLSVL.

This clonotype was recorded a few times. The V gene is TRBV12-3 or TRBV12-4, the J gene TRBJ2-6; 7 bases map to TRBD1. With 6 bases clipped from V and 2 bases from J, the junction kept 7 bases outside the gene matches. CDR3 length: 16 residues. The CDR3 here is CASSRQGSTGANVLTF. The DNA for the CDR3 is TGTGCCAGCAGCAGACAGGGAAGCACTGGGGCCAACGTCCTGACTTTC.

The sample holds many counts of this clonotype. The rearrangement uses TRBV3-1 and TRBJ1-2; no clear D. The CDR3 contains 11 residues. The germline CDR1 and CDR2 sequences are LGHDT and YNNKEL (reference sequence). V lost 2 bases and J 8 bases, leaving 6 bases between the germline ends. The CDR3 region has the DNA TGTGCCAGCAGCCAAAAGTACGGCTACACCTTC. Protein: CASSQKYGYTF.

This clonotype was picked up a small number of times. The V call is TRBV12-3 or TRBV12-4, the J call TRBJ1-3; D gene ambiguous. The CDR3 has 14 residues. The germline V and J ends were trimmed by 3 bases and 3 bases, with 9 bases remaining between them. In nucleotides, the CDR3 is TGTGCCAGCAGTTTTCCTGGAGGTGGAAACACCATATATTTT. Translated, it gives CASSFPGGGNTIYF.

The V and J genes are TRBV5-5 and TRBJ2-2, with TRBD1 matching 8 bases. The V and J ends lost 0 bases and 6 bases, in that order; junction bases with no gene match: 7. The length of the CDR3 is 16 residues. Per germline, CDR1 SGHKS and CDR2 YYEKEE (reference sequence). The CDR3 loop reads CASSLGRGQIAGELFF. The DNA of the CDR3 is TGTGCCAGCAGCTTGGGCAGGGGGCAGATCGCCGGGGAGCTGTTTTTT.

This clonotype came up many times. The DNA of the CDR3 is TGTGCCAGCAGCTTGGCCGGCAGGGCGAACACTGAAGCTTTCTTT. This sequence encodes CASSLAGRANTEAFF. V gene TRBV5-4 combines with J gene TRBJ1-1; D perhaps matches TRBD1 (5 bases). There are 15 residues in the CDR3. Germline V lookup: CDR1 SGHNT, CDR2 YYREEE (reference sequence). V was trimmed by 0 bases and J by 1 base, leaving 10 bases between them.

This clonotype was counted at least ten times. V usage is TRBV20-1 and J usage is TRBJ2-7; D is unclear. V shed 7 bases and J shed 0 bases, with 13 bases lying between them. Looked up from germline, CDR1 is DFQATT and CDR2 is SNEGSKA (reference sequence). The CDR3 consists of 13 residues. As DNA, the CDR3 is TGCAGTGGGCTCTCTCCCAACTCCTACGAGCAGTACTTC. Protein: CSGLSPNSYEQYF.

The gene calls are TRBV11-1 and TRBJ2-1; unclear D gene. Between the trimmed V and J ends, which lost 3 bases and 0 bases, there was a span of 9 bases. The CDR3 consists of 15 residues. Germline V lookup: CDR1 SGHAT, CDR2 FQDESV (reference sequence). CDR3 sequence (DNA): TGTGCCAGCAGCTTCGCTGATAGCTCCTACAATGAGCAGTTCTTC. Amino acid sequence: CASSFADSSYNEQFF.

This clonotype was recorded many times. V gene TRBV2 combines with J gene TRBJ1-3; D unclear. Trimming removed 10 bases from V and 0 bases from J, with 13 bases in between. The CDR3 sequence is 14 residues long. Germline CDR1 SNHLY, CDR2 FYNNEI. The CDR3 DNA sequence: TGTGCCACCTCGACCAGCCTCTCTGGAAACACCATATATTTT. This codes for CATSTSLSGNTIYF.

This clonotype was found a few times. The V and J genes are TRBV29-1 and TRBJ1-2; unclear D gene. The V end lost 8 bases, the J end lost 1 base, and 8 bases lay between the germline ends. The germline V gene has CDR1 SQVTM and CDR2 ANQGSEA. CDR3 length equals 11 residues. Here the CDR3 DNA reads TGCAGCTTAGAGGGTAACTATGGCTACACCTTC. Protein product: CSLEGNYGYTF.

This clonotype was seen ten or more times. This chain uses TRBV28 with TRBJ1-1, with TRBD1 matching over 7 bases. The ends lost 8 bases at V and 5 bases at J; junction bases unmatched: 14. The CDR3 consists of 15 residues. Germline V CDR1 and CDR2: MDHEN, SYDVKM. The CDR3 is CASPPPTGRNTEAFF. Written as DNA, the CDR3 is TGTGCCAGCCCTCCCCCGACAGGGAGGAATACTGAAGCTTTCTTT.

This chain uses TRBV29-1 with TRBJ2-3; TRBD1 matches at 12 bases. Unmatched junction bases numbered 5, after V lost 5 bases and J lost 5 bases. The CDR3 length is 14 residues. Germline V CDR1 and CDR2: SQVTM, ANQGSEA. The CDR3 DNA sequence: TGCAGCGTTCCCGGGACAGGGGGCTTAGATACGCAGTATTTT. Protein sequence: CSVPGTGGLDTQYF.

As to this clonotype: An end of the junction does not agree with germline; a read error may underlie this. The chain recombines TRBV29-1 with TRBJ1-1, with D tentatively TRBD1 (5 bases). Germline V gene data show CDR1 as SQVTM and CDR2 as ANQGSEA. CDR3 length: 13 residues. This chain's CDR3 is CSVEGSREGALGF. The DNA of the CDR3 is TGCAGCGTTGAAGGGAGCAGGGAAGGGGCTCTTGGCTTT.

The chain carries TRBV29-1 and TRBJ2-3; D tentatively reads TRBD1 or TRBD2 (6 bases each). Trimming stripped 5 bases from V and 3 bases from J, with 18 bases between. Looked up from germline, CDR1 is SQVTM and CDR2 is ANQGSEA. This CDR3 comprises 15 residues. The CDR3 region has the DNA TGCAGCGTTAAAAGAGTACGGGGGCCGACAGATACGCAGTATTTT. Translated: CSVKRVRGPTDTQYF.

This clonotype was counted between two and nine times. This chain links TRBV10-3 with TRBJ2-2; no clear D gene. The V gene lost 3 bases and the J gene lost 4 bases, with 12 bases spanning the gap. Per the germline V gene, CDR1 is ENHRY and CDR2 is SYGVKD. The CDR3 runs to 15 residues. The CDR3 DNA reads TGTGCCATCAGTGAACCGGGCACGAGCACCGGGGAGCTGTTTTTT. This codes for CAISEPGTSTGELFF.

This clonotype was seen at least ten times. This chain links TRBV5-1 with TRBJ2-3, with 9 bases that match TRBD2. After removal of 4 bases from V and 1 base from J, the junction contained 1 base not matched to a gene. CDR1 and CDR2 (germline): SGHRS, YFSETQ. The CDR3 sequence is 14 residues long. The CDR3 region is CASSPSGGTDTQYF. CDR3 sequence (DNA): TGCGCCAGCAGCCCTAGCGGGGGCACAGATACGCAGTATTTT.

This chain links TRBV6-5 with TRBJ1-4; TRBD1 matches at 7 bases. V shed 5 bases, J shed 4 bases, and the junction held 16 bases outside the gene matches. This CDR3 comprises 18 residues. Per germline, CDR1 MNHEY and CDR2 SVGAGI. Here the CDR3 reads CASSRQGGYRYGNEKLFF. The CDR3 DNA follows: TGTGCCAGCAGTAGACAGGGAGGGTATCGGTATGGTAATGAAAAACTGTTTTTT.

CDR3 in DNA: TGTGCCAGCAGCTTACAGACAGGGGGCTACAATGAGCAGTTCTTC. It encodes CASSLQTGGYNEQFF. V usage is TRBV7-3 and J usage is TRBJ2-1; 9 positions match TRBD1. CDR3 length equals 15 residues. The V segment lost 2 bases and the J segment 3 bases; nucleotides outside the gene matches: 2. The germline gives CDR1 SGHTA, CDR2 FQGTGA.

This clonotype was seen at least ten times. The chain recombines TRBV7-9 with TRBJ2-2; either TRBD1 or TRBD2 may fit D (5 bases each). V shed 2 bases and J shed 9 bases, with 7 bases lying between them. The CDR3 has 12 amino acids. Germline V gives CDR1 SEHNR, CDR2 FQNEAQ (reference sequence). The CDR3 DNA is TGTGCCAGCAGCTTAACGGGACGGGAGCTGTTTTTT. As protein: CASSLTGRELFF.

CDR3 sequence: CATSRDGAGITGELFF. In DNA form, the CDR3 reads TGTGCCACCAGCAGAGATGGGGCAGGGATCACCGGGGAGCTGTTTTTT. The chain joins TRBV15 to TRBJ2-2, with D possibly matching TRBD1 (5 bases). V was shortened by 0 bases and J by 4 bases, with 12 bases between the two germline ends. The CDR3 runs 16 residues. The V gene's germline CDR1 is LNHNV and CDR2 YYDKDF (reference sequence).

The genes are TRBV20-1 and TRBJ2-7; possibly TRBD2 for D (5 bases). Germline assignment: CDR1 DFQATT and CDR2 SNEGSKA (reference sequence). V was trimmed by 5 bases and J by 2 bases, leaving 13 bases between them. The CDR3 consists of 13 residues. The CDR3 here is CSAVVLAAYEQYF. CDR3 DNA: TGCAGTGCTGTAGTGCTAGCTGCCTACGAGCAGTACTTC.

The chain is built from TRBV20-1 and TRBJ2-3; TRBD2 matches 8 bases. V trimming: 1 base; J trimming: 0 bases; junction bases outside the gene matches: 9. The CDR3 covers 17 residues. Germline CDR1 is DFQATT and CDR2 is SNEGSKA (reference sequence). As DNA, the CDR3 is TGCAGTGCTAGAGGGACTAGCCCCCTTTCTAGCACAGATACGCAGTATTTT. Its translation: CSARGTSPLSSTDTQYF.

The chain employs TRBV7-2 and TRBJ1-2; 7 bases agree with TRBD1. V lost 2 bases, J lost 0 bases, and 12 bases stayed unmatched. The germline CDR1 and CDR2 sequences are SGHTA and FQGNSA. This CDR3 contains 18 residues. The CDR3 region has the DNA TGTGCCAGCAGCTTAACGACAGGGTTATCCACGCCTAACTATGGCTACACCTTC. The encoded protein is CASSLTTGLSTPNYGYTF.

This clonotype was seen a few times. This CDR3 reads CATSDPGTGIQETQYF. The DNA for the CDR3 is TGTGCCACCAGTGATCCCGGGACAGGGATTCAAGAGACCCAGTACTTC. The gene calls are TRBV24-1 and TRBJ2-5; 9 bases are a match to TRBD1. The germline V gene encodes CDR1 KGHDR and CDR2 SFDVKD. This CDR3 is 16 amino acids long. V was clipped by 3 bases and J by 2 bases; unmatched bases: 6.

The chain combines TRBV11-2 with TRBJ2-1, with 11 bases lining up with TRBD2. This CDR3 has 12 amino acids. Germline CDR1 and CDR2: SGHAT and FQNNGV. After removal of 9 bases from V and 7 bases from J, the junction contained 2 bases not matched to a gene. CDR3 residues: CASSGGGNEQFF. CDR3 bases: TGTGCCAGTAGCGGGGGGGGAAATGAGCAGTTCTTC.